These 20 T cell receptor beta chains share one sample of origin, sequenced in a study of T cell responses to AZD1222 COVID-19 vaccine. Method: immunoSEQ multiplex PCR; TCRdb's copy keeps in-frame clones and lacks some. The table has approximately 80,000 clones, roughly nine tenths seen once. Sample: peripheral blood, taken on day 0 of AZD1222 vaccination. The receptors originated from an adult in good health.

The genes are TRBV1 and TRBJ2-5; the table's D call, TRBD2, was not checked against the DNA. TRBV1 is annotated as a pseudogene. This CDR3 contains 18 residues. The CDR3: CTSSQDKLAGGPGETQYF. CDR3 coding DNA: TGCACCAGCAGCCAAGATAAGCTAGCGGGAGGGCCAGGAGAGACCCAGTACTTC.

This sequence joins TRBV2 and TRBJ2-1; 10 nucleotides agree with TRBD1. The V segment lost 9 bases and the J segment 14 bases; nucleotides outside the gene matches: 19. Germline-derived CDR1 and CDR2 are SNHLY and FYNNEI. This CDR3 has 15 residues. CDR3 in amino acids: CASGDRGKGQLAEFF. CDR3 nucleotides: TGTGCCAGTGGGGACAGGGGAAAAGGGCAATTAGCGGAGTTCTTC.

CDR3 nucleotide sequence: TGTGCCAGCCTCGGGGGATTTGCGTACGAGCAGTACTTC. It is translated as CASLGGFAYEQYF. This chain connects TRBV12-3 or TRBV12-4 to TRBJ2-7; TRBD2 is a possible D gene (6 bases). This CDR3 spans 13 amino acids. Trimming took off 8 bases at V and 4 bases at J, with 15 bases between the two ends.

The chain combines TRBV28 with TRBJ2-1; D might be TRBD2 (6 bases). Germline loops: CDR1 MDHEN, CDR2 SYDVKM. The V end was cut by 7 bases, the J end by 2 bases, with 15 bases between. The CDR3 has 15 amino acids. This CDR3 reads CASIGGVDAYNEQFF. CDR3 DNA: TGTGCCAGCATCGGCGGGGTAGACGCCTACAATGAGCAGTTCTTC.

The chain combines TRBV5-1 with TRBJ2-1, with a tentative D call TRBD1 (6 bases). CDR3 length: 11 residues. In germline, CDR1 is SGHRS, CDR2 YFSETQ. The V end was cut by 4 bases, the J end by 12 bases, with 11 bases between. The CDR3 sequence is CASSPGVGQFF. The CDR3 DNA sequence: TGCGCCAGCAGCCCAGGGGTGGGGCAGTTCTTC.

The genes are TRBV11-2 and TRBJ2-5; D is possibly TRBD1 or TRBD2 (5 bases each). Germline assignment: CDR1 SGHAT and CDR2 FQNNGV. The ends were cut back, 2 bases at V and 9 bases at J, with 10 bases in the middle. This CDR3 contains 12 residues. The CDR3 coding sequence is TGTGCCAGCAGCTTATTCCAGGGAGCCCAGTACTTC. Translated: CASSLFQGAQYF.

The rearrangement links TRBV19 to TRBJ2-1, with TRBD2 matching over 9 bases. This CDR3 comprises 13 residues. Germline V gene lookup returns CDR1 LNHDA and CDR2 SQIVND (reference sequence). V was clipped by 5 bases and J by 7 bases; unmatched bases: 3. CDR3 amino acids: CASSPSGINEQFF. The CDR3 region has the DNA TGTGCCAGTAGTCCTAGCGGGATTAATGAGCAGTTCTTC.

V and J are TRBV4-1 and TRBJ2-7; D possibly corresponds to TRBD1 (7 bases). This CDR3 has 15 amino acids. Per germline, CDR1 MGHRA and CDR2 YSYEKL. V was trimmed by 0 bases and J by 1 base, leaving 10 bases between them. CDR3 DNA: TGCGCCAGCAGCCAAGAGCGGGACAGTTCCTACGAGCAGTACTTC. It translates to CASSQERDSSYEQYF.

V is TRBV6-5 and J is TRBJ1-2; D remains ambiguous. Trimming stripped 6 bases from V and 8 bases from J, with 16 bases between. CDR1 and CDR2 (germline): MNHEY, SVGAGI. CDR3 length equals 13 residues. CDR3: CASSNTQTKGYTF. The CDR3, as DNA: TGTGCCAGCAGCAACACACAGACGAAAGGCTACACCTTC.

The chain is built from TRBV7-2 and TRBJ2-7; 9 nucleotides agree with TRBD2. The CDR3 is 15 amino acids. The V and J ends lost 6 bases and 5 bases, in that order; junction bases with no gene match: 11. The V gene's germline CDR1 is SGHTA and CDR2 FQGNSA. In DNA form, the CDR3 reads TGTGCCAGCAGTCCACCTGTAGCGGGAGCACACGAGCAGTACTTC. Translated: CASSPPVAGAHEQYF.

The V and J genes are TRBV5-1 and TRBJ2-5; the match to TRBD1 covers 9 bases. The germline CDR1 and CDR2 sequences are SGHRS and YFSETQ. The CDR3 extends over 16 amino acids. Trimming cost V 1 base and J 4 bases; bases outside gene matches: 8. CDR3 residues: CASSLWPRDRAETQYF. CDR3 coding DNA: TGCGCCAGCAGCTTGTGGCCCCGGGACAGGGCAGAGACCCAGTACTTC. Based on the CDR3 plus reference TRBV5-1 and TRBJ2-5, the full variable domain is KAGVTQTPRYLIKTRGQQVTLSCSPISGHRSVSWYQQTPGQGLQFLFEYFSETQRNKGNFPGRFSGRQFSNSRSEMNVSTLELGDSALYLCASSLWPRDRAETQYFGPGTRLLVL.

The chain uses TRBV7-2 and TRBJ1-4; D uncertain. Germline CDR1 and CDR2: SGHTA and FQGNSA. V was shortened by 4 bases and J by 0 bases, with 9 bases between the two germline ends. This CDR3 is built from 15 residues. The DNA for the CDR3 is TGTGCCAGCAGCTCCTACGTTGCAACTAATGAAAAACTGTTTTTT. Protein sequence: CASSSYVATNEKLFF.

Written as DNA, the CDR3 is TGTGCCACAGGACTAGTTAGCACAGATACGCAGTATTTT. Encoded protein: CATGLVSTDTQYF. The rearrangement joins TRBV19 to TRBJ2-3; 7 bases align to TRBD2. V was clipped by 10 bases and J by 0 bases; unmatched bases: 4. This CDR3 is built from 13 residues. Germline assignment: CDR1 LNHDA and CDR2 SQIVND (reference sequence).

The rearrangement uses TRBV7-9 and TRBJ2-2; D unclear. V was shortened by 5 bases and J by 4 bases, with 11 bases between the two germline ends. CDR3 length: 14 amino acids. Germline values: CDR1 SEHNR, CDR2 FQNEAQ (reference sequence). In nucleotides, the CDR3 is TGTGCCAGCAGCCCTTCTAGGACCACCGGGGAGCTGTTTTTT. It yields the protein CASSPSRTTGELFF.

This clone has just one count. V and J are TRBV28 and TRBJ2-1, with 8 bases aligning to TRBD1. This CDR3 comprises 16 residues. The J segment lost 7 bases and the V segment lost 6 bases, leaving 14 bases of the junction unmatched. Germline V gives CDR1 MDHEN, CDR2 SYDVKM. The CDR3: CASSPGGLDHWNEQFF. The CDR3 nucleotides read TGTGCCAGCAGCCCAGGGGGCCTGGATCATTGGAATGAGCAGTTCTTC.

The chain joins TRBV30 to TRBJ2-4, with TRBD2 matching over 13 bases. V dropped 1 base and J dropped 3; count of bases not matched to a gene: 12. Looked up from germline, CDR1 is GTSNPN and CDR2 is SVGIG (reference sequence). The CDR3 sequence is 19 residues long. CDR3: CAWSAGTSGTIRGKNIQYF. In DNA, the CDR3 is TGTGCCTGGAGTGCAGGGACTAGCGGGACCATTCGGGGCAAAAACATTCAGTACTTC.

This rearrangement joins TRBV28 to TRBJ1-4, with 8 bases that match TRBD1. Trimming took 3 bases from V and 4 from J; bases not matched to a gene: 7. This CDR3 contains 16 residues. CDR1 and CDR2 from the germline V gene are MDHEN and SYDVKM. The CDR3 region is CASSFEGTGSNEKLFF. CDR3 sequence (DNA): TGTGCCAGCAGTTTTGAAGGGACAGGCAGTAATGAAAAACTGTTTTTT.

This chain links TRBV4-2 with TRBJ2-3; D is undetermined. V shed 3 bases and J shed 4 bases, with 17 bases lying between them. Per germline, CDR1 LGHNA and CDR2 YNFKEQ. This CDR3 spans 16 amino acids. The CDR3 protein is CASSHPTGENSDTQYF. The CDR3 nucleotides read TGTGCCAGCAGCCACCCAACGGGTGAGAATTCAGATACGCAGTATTTT.

The chain links TRBV24-1 to TRBJ1-5; D is ambiguous. CDR1 and CDR2 from the germline V gene are KGHDR and SFDVKD. This CDR3 contains 15 residues. The V end lost 3 bases, the J end lost 3 bases, and 11 bases lay between the germline ends. The CDR3 nucleotides read TGTGCCACCAGTGATACAAGGGTCCCCAATCAGCCCCAGCATTTT. Its protein is CATSDTRVPNQPQHF.

This chain links TRBV11-3 with TRBJ2-7; D may be TRBD2 (6 bases). The germline CDR1 and CDR2 sequences are SGHNT and YENEEA. This CDR3 has 13 amino acids. V dropped 5 bases and J dropped 2 bases, with 10 bases sitting between them. The CDR3 DNA sequence: TGTGCCAGCAGCCAGGACTACACCTACGAGCAGTACTTC. It is translated as CASSQDYTYEQYF. The full variable domain, completed using reference TRBV11-3 and TRBJ2-7, is EAGVVQSPRYKIIEKKQPVAFWCNPISGHNTLYWYLQNLGQGPELLIRYENEEAVDDSQLPKDRFSAERLKGVDSTLKIQPAELGDSAVYLCASSQDYTYEQYFGPGTRLTVT.